This T cell receptor (beta chain) was recorded in a study of cytomegalovirus exposure and HLA in healthy donors. Researchers ran the PCR with 60 Vbeta and 13 Jbeta primers. Measured with immunoSEQ multiplex PCR; TCRdb has only the in-frame clones, and not every one. This table has around 300,000 clones, roughly two thirds appearing once. With 3 bases clipped from V and 7 bases from J, the junction kept 6 bases outside the gene matches. Germline CDR1 and CDR2: LNHDA and SQIVND (reference sequence). CDR3 length: 14 residues. For this clone: Its target is not known.

Notes on the study in general: Analysis performed later found over 15,000 TCR beta sequences associated with HLA alleles at 0.05 false discovery rate. Some segments of the V type, notably TRBV6-2 and TRBV6-3, were excluded as indistinguishable. Analysis performed later showed TCR beta chains linked to HLA being more clonally expanded than equally common others.

Sequencing was carried out using PBMCs. The rearrangement joins TRBV19 to TRBJ1-5; 7 bases agree with TRBD1. This TCR derives from a female donor in good health and CMV-seronegative. This CDR3 reads CASSIQGGDQPQHF. CDR3 DNA sequence: TGTGCCAGTAGTATTCAAGGGGGCGACCAGCCCCAGCATTTT.